The clone carrying this T cell receptor beta chain was detected a few times. What it binds is unknown. The entry originates in a study of cytomegalovirus exposure and HLA in healthy donors. Every donor was a healthy person donating bone marrow. The CDR3 runs to 16 residues. Trimming left V 2 bases short and J 5 bases short, with 15 bases between. Germline V CDR1 and CDR2: SNHLY, FYNNEI. Study-level points and caveats: Some segments of the V type, notably TRBV6-2 and TRBV6-3, were excluded as indistinguishable. It was assumed in the presence/absence analyses that sequencing depth was roughly uniform across donors.

The PCR contained 60 Vbeta and 13 Jbeta primers. Method: immunoSEQ multiplex PCR; TCRdb's copy keeps in-frame clones and lacks some. The sample has about 130,000 clones, about a sixth seen once. The sample consisted of PBMCs. This clonotype originated in a female donor in good health and CMV-seropositive. This chain joins TRBV2 and TRBJ2-2; D perhaps matches TRBD1 (6 bases). CDR3 region: CASSEQWDMRTGELFF. The CDR3 nucleotides read TGTGCCAGCAGTGAACAGTGGGACATGAGAACCGGGGAGCTGTTTTTT.